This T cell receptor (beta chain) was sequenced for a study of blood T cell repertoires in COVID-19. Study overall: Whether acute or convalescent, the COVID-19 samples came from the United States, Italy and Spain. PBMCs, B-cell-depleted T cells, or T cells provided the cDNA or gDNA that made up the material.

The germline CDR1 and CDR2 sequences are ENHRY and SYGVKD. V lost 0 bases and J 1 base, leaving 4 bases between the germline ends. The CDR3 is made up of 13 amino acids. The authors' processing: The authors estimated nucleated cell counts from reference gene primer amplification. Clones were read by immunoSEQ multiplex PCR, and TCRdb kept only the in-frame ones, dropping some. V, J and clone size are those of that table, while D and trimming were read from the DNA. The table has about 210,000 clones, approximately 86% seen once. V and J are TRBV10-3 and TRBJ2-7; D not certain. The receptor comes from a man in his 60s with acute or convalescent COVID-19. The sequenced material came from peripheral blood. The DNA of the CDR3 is TGTGCCATCAGTGAGTCCAGTTCCTACGAGCAGTACTTC. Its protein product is CAISESSSYEQYF.